One and the same sample provided the 11 T cell receptor beta chains below, sequenced in a study of Graves' ophthalmopathy and Graves' hyperthyroidism. Researchers took RNA transcripts and amplified TCR beta CDR3 regions from them. RT-PCR in the first round used HTBI primers; a second-round multiplex PCR followed. TCRdb re-called the multiplex PCR reads through MiXCR, storing one row per CDR3 protein. The sample contains over a million distinct CDR3 sequences, roughly 35% of which appear only once. Material for sequencing was peripheral blood or thyroid tissue (not recorded which). The receptors come from an adult man with Graves' hyperthyroidism.

This clonotype was recorded at least ten times. The genes are TRBV4-1 and TRBJ2-7; no definite D call. The CDR3 runs to 13 residues. Deletions cut 0 bases from V and 4 bases from J, with 7 bases between. Germline assignment: CDR1 MGHRA and CDR2 YSYEKL. Here the CDR3 reads CASSQEGLYEQYF. Here the CDR3 DNA reads TGCGCCAGCAGCCAAGAAGGGTTGTACGAGCAGTACTTC.

Written as DNA, the CDR3 is TGCGCCAGCAGCCAAGGGGAAGAGAACACTGAAGCTTTCTTT. It is translated as CASSQGEENTEAFF. The chain carries TRBV4-3 and TRBJ1-1; D call uncertain. V lost 1 base, J lost 1 base, and 7 bases lay in between. Germline V gene data show CDR1 as LGHNA and CDR2 as YSLEER. The CDR3 has 14 amino acids.

This chain links TRBV7-2 with TRBJ2-7; D could derive from TRBD1 or TRBD2 (5 bases each). Germline V gene sequence: CDR1 SGHTA, CDR2 FQGNSA. There are 16 residues in the CDR3. The germline V and J ends were trimmed by 5 bases and 0 bases, with 17 bases remaining between them. CDR3 in DNA: TGTGCCAGCAGCAGCCGGGACGACCTAAGCTCCTACGAGCAGTACTTC. This gives the protein CASSSRDDLSSYEQYF. Full variable domain (missing parts from reference TRBV7-2 and TRBJ2-7): GAGVSQSPSNKVTEKGKDVELRCDPISGHTALYWYRQSLGQGLEFLIYFQGNSAPDKSGLPSDRFSAERTGGSVSTLTIQRTQQEDSAVYLCASSSRDDLSSYEQYFGPGTRLTVT.

About this clonotype itself: As the CDR3 is not closed by the conserved phenylalanine or tryptophan, this likely results from a read error. The DNA is left out, because the CDR3 cannot be placed on it with certainty; the CDR3 is given as TCRdb lists it. V usage is TRBV9 and J usage is TRBJ2-5; the table's TRBD2 call for D was not verified on the DNA. Germline V CDR1 and CDR2: SGDLS, YYNGEE. The CDR3 spans 9 residues, counting both ends. CDR3 in amino acids: CASSRLGTS.

With respect to this clonotype: Germline and junction disagree at one end, which may indicate a read error. The rearrangement links TRBV7-8 to TRBJ2-2; D might be TRBD2 (5 bases). This CDR3 region has 16 residues. In germline, CDR1 is SGHVS, CDR2 FQNEAQ. The chain's CDR3 is CASSLAQGRYTGELFF. CDR3 bases: TGTGCCAGCAGCTTAGCCCAAGGTCGTTACACCGGGGAGCTCTTTTTT.

This clonotype occurred many times. The rearrangement links TRBV7-8 to TRBJ1-1, with 7 bases lining up with TRBD1. Germline V gives CDR1 SGHVS, CDR2 FQNEAQ. V shed 1 base, J shed 1 base, and the junction held 9 bases outside the gene matches. The CDR3 spans 17 residues. CDR3 amino acids: CASSLVYLGQENTEAFF. The CDR3 bases are TGTGCCAGCAGCTTAGTGTATCTAGGACAGGAGAACACTGAAGCTTTCTTT.

V and J are TRBV19 and TRBJ1-4; D is ambiguous. Trimming shortened V by 9 bases and J by 0 bases, and 8 bases separated the two germline ends. CDR1 LNHDA and CDR2 SQIVND come from the germline V gene (reference sequence). The CDR3 has 13 residues. This CDR3 is CASQTATNEKLFF. The CDR3 DNA reads TGTGCCAGCCAGACGGCAACTAATGAAAAACTGTTTTTT.

This clonotype was picked up many times. In DNA form, the CDR3 reads TGTGCCAGCAGCTCCCGGACAGGGGGCGCAGAAAAACTGTTTTTT. Translation: CASSSRTGGAEKLFF. This rearrangement joins TRBV7-2 to TRBJ1-4, with 11 bases identical to TRBD1. Germline V gene lookup returns CDR1 SGHTA and CDR2 FQGNSA. Losses at the gene ends were 4 bases for V and 8 bases for J; bases not matched to a gene: 6. The CDR3 consists of 15 residues.

The chain uses TRBV10-3 and TRBJ1-2; D is possibly TRBD1 (6 bases). The V end was cut by 2 bases, the J end by 8 bases, with 15 bases between. Germline V CDR1 and CDR2: ENHRY, SYGVKD. CDR3 length equals 14 residues. The CDR3 bases are TGTGCCATCAGTGAGCCACAGGGAATTTTCGGCTACACCTTC. Amino acid sequence: CAISEPQGIFGYTF.

This clonotype was seen only a few times. This chain uses TRBV5-5 with TRBJ2-7; maybe TRBD2 (5 bases). The length of the CDR3 is 13 residues. Per germline, CDR1 SGHKS and CDR2 YYEKEE (reference sequence). With 4 bases removed from V and 7 bases from J, the gap between germline ends came to 15 bases. CDR3 loop: CASSRDEAGEQYF. The CDR3 region has the DNA TGTGCCAGCAGCCGGGATGAGGCCGGGGAGCAGTACTTC.

This clonotype was seen repeatedly, ten times or more. The chain joins TRBV6-5 to TRBJ1-1; D gene ambiguous. This CDR3 has 12 amino acids. Trimming shortened V by 6 bases and J by 5 bases, and 10 bases separated the two germline ends. Per germline, CDR1 MNHEY and CDR2 SVGAGI. The DNA of the CDR3 is TGTGCCAGCAGAGCGACCCCGACTGAAGCTTTCTTT. The encoded protein is CASRATPTEAFF.